This TCR beta chain was identified during a study of blood T cells in healthy people across ages (dated by TCRdb to between 2014 and 2017). General notes on the study: Template switching captured roughly one uniquely barcoded TCR beta cDNA molecule per two T cells in model experiments. The study measured age-related changes in TCR beta repertoire diversity using deep sequencing normalized with unique cDNA molecular identifiers. The study analyzed two additional independent replicas of 1 million unique cDNA reads from the same blood draw for two donors, one aged 18 to 29 and one aged 80 or older. To avoid experimental bias, donors of different ages were randomly spread across the sequencing lanes. Donors were grouped into four age groups: young (average approximately 16 years), middle-aged (around 39), aged (over 55) and long-lived (around 80).

Donors were a few dozen systemically healthy Caucasian individuals from Russia aged roughly 6 to 100 years. Each donor gave about 10 milliliters of peripheral blood, drawn into EDTA-treated Vacutainer tubes. Ficoll-Paque density-gradient centrifugation was used to isolate PBMCs, with at least 7 million obtained per sample. Total RNA was extracted from PBMCs with Trizol reagent, with at least 5.5 micrograms obtained per sample. Naive CD45RAhigh/CD27high T cell percentages were measured by flow cytometry on a PBMC aliquot from every donor. The library was generated by 5' RACE. Sequencing was performed on an Illumina HiSeq 2500. A second PCR of about 6 to 12 cycles was performed with a sample-barcoded 5' primer and a J-beta primer mix. Each TCR beta cDNA molecule received a unique molecular identifier from a template-switch 5' adaptor carrying 12 random nucleotides. Each sample yielded at least 2.5 million CDR3-containing paired-end reads. First-strand cDNA synthesis was performed from all RNA using the Mint cDNA synthesis kit, with priming by a TRBC-specific oligonucleotide. Following uracil-DNA glycosylase treatment, all cDNA underwent a first 18-cycle PCR with the universal primers M1SS and BC2_uni_R. As for how the authors treated the data: Normalization of each sample was performed by random selection of 1 million high-quality reads, each carrying a distinct molecular identifier. Reads sharing molecular identifiers were discarded rather than binned into consensus sequences. MiTCR, with a Q25 quality threshold and the strictest error-elimination algorithm, was used for CDR3 identification, clonotype clustering and error correction. A nonparametric unseen species model using Euler transformation provided a lower-bound estimate of total TCR beta diversity. TCRdb reprocessing: public reads trimmed at Q25 with fastp, clones called with MiXCR, in-frame beta chains kept. A single entry per CDR3 protein holds the most common genes and DNA from its merged rows. The V and J calls reflect TCRdb's pipeline rather than the authors' work. The sample table records about 650,000 distinct CDR3 sequences; approximately 30% of these occur just once. Over 15% of the sample lies in the top ten.

CDR1 and CDR2 were assigned from the germline V gene as SGDLS and YYNGEE. The trim is 0 bases for V and 4 bases for J, with a gap of 13 bases between the germline ends. From its cysteine to its phenylalanine, the CDR3 spans 15 amino acids. Solely the CDR3 DNA is kept, with 45 bases framed from the first base. This clonotype was observed at least ten times. The antigen it recognizes is unknown. Base qualities are not at hand, and no much larger clone is one base apart. The study at large found these results: Compared with the aged group, the long-lived group had more naive CD4+ T cells, fewer expanded clones and increased TCR diversity, suggesting age selection. Observed TCR beta diversity per million T cells fell roughly linearly with age, and a significant reduction was already apparent by age approximately 40. There was a strong correlation between observed TCR beta diversity and the percentage of naive T cells measured by flow cytometry. Estimates of total diversity from one million sequenced T cells were regarded as lower bounds and underestimates. Bulk unsorted PBMC profiling prevented conclusive comparison of naive and antigen-experienced compartments. Donor CMV infection status was unknown, potentially confounding age-related changes in expanded clonotypes.

The source is a woman aged 80 or over in good health. Donor details come from another sample of the same person, matched by shared clones. The chain is made from TRBV9 and TRBJ1-2; the D gene cannot be named for sure. Sequences were obtained from blood. The CDR3 has the sequence CASSVEGTAGYGYTF. The nucleotides are TGTGCCAGCAGCGTAGAAGGAACCGCTGGCTATGGCTACACCTTC.